This T cell receptor beta chain was recorded in a study of OX40 agonist ivuxolimab in advanced cancers. Across the study: A male proportion of over 75% was recorded, with mean age 60 years and range 23 to 79.

This CDR3 has 13 residues. V lost 1 base, J lost 4 bases, and 8 bases lay in between. In germline, CDR1 is SGHVS, CDR2 FNYEAQ. Some clones are missing from TCRdb's copy, which holds only in-frame ones; the method was immunoSEQ multiplex PCR. Of around 94,000 clones listed, 92% are singletons. Patients were ruled out by autoimmune disease history or systemic immunosuppression. The chain has TRBV7-6 and TRBJ2-7; D is uncertain. The sequence derives from an adult with an advanced solid tumor such as melanoma, head and neck, liver or kidney cancer. The sequenced sample was CD4+ or CD8+ T cells sorted from blood, obtained in a trial of the OX40 agonist ivuxolimab. The CDR3 bases are TGTGCCAGCAGCTTAGACGCCCGGTACGAGCAGTACTTC. As protein: CASSLDARYEQYF.